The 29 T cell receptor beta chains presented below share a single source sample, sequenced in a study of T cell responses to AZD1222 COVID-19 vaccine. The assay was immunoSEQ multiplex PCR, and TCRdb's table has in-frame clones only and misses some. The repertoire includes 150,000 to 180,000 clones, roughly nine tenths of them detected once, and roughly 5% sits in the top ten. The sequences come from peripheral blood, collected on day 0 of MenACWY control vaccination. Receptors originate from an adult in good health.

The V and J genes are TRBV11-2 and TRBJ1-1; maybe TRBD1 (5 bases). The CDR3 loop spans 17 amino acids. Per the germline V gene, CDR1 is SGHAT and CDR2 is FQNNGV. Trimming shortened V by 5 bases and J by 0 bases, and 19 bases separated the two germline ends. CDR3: CASSQPTGTAMNTEAFF. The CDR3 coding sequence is TGTGCCAGCAGCCAACCAACCGGGACGGCCATGAACACTGAAGCTTTCTTT.

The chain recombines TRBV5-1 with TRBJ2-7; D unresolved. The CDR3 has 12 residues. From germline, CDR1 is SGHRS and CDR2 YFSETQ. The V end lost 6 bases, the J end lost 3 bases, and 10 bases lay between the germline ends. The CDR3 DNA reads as TGCGCCAGCAACGGCGGAGACTACGAGCAGTACTTC. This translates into CASNGGDYEQYF.

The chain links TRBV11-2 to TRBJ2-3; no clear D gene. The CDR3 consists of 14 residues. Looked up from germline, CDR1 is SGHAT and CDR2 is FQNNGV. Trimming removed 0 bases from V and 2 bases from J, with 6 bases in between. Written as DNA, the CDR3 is TGTGCCAGCAGCTTAGAAGGGCTCACAGATACGCAGTATTTT. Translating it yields CASSLEGLTDTQYF.

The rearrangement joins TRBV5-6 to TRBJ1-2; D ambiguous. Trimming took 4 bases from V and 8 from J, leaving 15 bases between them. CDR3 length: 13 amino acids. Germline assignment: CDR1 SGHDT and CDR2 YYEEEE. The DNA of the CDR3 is TGTGCCAGCAGCGTTAGCACAAGGCAAGGCTACACCTTC. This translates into CASSVSTRQGYTF.

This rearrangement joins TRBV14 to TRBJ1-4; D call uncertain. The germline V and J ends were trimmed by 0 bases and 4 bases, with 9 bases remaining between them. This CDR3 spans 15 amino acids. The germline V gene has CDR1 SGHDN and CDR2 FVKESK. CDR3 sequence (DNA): TGTGCCAGCAGCCAAGATGGCCAGTTTAATGAAAAACTGTTTTTT. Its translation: CASSQDGQFNEKLFF.

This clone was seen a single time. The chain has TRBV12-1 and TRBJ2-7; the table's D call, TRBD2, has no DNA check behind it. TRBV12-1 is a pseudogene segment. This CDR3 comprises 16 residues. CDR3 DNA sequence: TGTGCCAGCAGCCCCGGGGGCGGGAGGGGACCCTACGAGCAGTACTTC. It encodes CASSPGGGRGPYEQYF.

The CDR3 coding sequence is TGTGCCAGTAGTATTCGACAGGTTGGCTACGAGCAGTACTTC. Its translation is CASSIRQVGYEQYF. This chain uses TRBV19 with TRBJ2-7; possibly TRBD1 for D (6 bases). V lost 3 bases and J lost 3, with 12 bases in between. The CDR3 totals 14 residues. Germline CDR1 and CDR2: LNHDA and SQIVND (reference sequence). The full variable domain, its missing parts supplied by reference TRBV19 and TRBJ2-7, is DGGITQSPKYLFRKEGQNVTLSCEQNLNHDAMYWYRQDPGQGLRLIYYSQIVNDFQKGDIAEGYSVSREKKESFPLTVTSAQKNPTAFYLCASSIRQVGYEQYFGPGTRLTVT.

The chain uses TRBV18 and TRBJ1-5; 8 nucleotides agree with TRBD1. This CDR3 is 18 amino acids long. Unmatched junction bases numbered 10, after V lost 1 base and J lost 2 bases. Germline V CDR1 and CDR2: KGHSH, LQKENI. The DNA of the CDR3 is TGTGCCAGCTCACCACTCTCTACCGGGACAGGCGGCAATCAGCCCCAGCATTTT. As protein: CASSPLSTGTGGNQPQHF.

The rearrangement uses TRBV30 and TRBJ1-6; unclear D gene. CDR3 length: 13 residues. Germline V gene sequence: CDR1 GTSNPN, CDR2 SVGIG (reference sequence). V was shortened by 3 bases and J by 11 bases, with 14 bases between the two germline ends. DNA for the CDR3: TGTGCCTGGAGACCCGGGCTCCTAACACCCCTCCACTTT. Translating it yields CAWRPGLLTPLHF.

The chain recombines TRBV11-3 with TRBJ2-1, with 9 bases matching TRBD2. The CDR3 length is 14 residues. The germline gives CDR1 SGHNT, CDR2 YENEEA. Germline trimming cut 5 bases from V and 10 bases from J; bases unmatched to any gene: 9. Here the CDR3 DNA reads TGTGCCAGCAGCCCGCTAGCGGGATTAGGCGAGCAGTTCTTC. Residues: CASSPLAGLGEQFF.

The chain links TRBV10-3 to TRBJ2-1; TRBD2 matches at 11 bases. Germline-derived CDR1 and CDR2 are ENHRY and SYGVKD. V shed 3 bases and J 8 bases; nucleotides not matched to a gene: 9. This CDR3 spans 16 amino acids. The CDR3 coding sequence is TGTGCCATCAGTGATGTAGCGGGAGGGCCGGGGCATGAGCAGTTCTTC. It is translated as CAISDVAGGPGHEQFF.

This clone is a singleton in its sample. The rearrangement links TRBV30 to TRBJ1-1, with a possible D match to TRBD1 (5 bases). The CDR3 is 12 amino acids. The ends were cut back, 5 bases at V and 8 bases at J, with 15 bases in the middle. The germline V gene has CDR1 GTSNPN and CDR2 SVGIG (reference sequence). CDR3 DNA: TGTGCCTGGGCTCCGGGGGGGTCAGAAGCTTTCTTT. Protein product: CAWAPGGSEAFF.

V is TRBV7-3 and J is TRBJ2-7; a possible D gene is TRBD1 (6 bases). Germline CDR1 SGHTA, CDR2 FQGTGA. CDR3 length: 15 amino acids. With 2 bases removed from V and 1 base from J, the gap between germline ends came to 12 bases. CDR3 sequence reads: CASSLSPGQSYEQYF. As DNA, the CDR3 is TGTGCCAGCAGCTTATCGCCCGGACAGTCCTACGAGCAGTACTTC. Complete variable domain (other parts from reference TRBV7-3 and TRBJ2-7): GAGVSQTPSNKVTEKGKYVELRCDPISGHTALYWYRQSLGQGPEFLIYFQGTGAADDSGLPNDRFFAVRPEGSVSTLKIQRTERGDSAVYLCASSLSPGQSYEQYFGPGTRLTVT.

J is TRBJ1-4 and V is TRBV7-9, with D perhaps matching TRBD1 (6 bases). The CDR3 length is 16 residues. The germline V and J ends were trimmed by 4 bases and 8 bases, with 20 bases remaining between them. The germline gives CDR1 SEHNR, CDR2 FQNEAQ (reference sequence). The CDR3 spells CASSSDRSLWAEKLFF. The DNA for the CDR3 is TGTGCCAGCAGCTCCGACAGGTCCTTATGGGCGGAAAAACTGTTTTTT.

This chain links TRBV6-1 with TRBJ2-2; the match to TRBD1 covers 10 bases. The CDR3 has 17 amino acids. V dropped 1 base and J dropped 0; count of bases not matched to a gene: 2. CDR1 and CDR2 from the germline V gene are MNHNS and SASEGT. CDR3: CASSEGTGGANTGELFF. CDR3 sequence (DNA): TGTGCCAGCAGTGAAGGGACAGGGGGGGCGAACACCGGGGAGCTGTTTTTT.

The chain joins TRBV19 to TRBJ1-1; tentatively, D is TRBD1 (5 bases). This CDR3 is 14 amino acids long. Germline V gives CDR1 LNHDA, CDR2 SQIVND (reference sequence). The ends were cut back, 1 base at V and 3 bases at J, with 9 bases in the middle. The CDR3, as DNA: TGTGCCAGTAGTATAGGTTGGGGGTACACTGAAGCTTTCTTT. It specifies CASSIGWGYTEAFF.

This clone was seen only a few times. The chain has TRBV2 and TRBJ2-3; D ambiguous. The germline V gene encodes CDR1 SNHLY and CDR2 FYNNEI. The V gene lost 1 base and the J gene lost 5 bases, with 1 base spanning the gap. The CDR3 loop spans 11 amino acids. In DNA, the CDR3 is TGTGCCAGCAGTGAAGGAGATACGCAGTATTTT. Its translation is CASSEGDTQYF.

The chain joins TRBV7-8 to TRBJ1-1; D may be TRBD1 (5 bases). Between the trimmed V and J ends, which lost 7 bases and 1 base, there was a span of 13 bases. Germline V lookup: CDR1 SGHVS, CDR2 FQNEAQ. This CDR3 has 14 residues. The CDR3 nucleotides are TGTGCCAGCACCCGTAAGGGACCGAACACTGAAGCTTTCTTT. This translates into CASTRKGPNTEAFF.

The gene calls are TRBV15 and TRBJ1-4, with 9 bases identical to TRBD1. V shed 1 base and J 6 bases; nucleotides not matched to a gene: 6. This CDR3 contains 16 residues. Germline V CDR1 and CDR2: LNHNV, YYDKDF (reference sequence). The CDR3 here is CATSRALGQGHEKLFF. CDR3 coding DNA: TGTGCCACCAGCAGAGCTTTAGGACAGGGGCATGAAAAACTGTTTTTT. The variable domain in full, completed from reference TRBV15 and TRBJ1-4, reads DAMVIQNPRYQVTQFGKPVTLSCSQTLNHNVMYWYQQKSSQAPKLLFHYYDKDFNNEADTPDNFQSRRPNTSFCFLDIRSPGLGDTAMYLCATSRALGQGHEKLFFGSGTQLSVL.

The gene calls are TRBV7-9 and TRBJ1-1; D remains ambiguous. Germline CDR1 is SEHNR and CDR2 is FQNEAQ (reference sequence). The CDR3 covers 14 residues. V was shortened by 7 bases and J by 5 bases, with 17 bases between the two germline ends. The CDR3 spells CASKAMGLETEAFF. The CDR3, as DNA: TGTGCCAGCAAGGCAATGGGGTTAGAGACTGAAGCTTTCTTT.

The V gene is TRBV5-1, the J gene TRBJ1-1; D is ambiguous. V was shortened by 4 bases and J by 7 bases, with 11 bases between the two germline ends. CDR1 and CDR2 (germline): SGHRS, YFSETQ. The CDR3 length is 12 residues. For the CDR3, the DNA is TGCGCCAGCAGCCAAGATGCCGGTGAAGCTTTCTTT. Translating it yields CASSQDAGEAFF.

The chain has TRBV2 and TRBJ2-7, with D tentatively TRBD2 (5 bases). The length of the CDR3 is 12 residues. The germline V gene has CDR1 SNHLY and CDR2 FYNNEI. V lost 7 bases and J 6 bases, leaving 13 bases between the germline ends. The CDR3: CASKGVGSEQYF. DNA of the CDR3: TGTGCCAGCAAGGGAGTGGGGTCCGAGCAGTACTTC.

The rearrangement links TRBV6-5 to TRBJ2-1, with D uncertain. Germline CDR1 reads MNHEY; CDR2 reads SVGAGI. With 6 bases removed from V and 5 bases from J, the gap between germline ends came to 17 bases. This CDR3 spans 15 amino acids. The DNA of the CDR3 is TGTGCCAGCAGGGACCAAGCGCCGAGCCACAATGAGCAGTTCTTC. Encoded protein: CASRDQAPSHNEQFF.

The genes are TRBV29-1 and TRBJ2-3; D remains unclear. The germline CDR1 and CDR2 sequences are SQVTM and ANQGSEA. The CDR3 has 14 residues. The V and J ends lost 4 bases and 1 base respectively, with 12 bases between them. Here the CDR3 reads CSVVVDGGTDTQYF. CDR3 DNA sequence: TGCAGCGTTGTCGTAGATGGGGGCACAGATACGCAGTATTTT.

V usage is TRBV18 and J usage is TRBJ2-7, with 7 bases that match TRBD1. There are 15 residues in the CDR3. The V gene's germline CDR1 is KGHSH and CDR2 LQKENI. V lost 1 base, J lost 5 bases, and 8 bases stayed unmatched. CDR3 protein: CASSPRVDRMNEQYV. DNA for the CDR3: TGTGCCAGCTCACCACGCGTGGACAGGATGAACGAGCAGTACGTC.

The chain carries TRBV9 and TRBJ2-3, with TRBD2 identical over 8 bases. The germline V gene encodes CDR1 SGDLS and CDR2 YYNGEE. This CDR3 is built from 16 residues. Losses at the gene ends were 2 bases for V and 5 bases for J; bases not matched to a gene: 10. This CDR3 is CASSVQAGDRRDTQYF. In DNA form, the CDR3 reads TGTGCCAGCAGCGTGCAAGCGGGAGACCGGAGAGATACGCAGTATTTT.

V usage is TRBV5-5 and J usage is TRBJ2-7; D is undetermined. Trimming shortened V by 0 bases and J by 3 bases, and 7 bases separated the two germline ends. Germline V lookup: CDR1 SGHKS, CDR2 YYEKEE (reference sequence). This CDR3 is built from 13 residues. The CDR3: CASSLAVYYEQYV. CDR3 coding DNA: TGTGCCAGCAGCTTGGCAGTTTACTACGAGCAGTACGTC.

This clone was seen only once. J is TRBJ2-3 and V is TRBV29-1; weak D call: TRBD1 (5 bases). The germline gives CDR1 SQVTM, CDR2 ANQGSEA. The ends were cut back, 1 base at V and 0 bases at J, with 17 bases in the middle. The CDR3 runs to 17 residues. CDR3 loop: CSVEVPHGAGSTDTQYF. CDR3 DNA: TGCAGCGTTGAAGTACCACATGGGGCAGGTAGCACAGATACGCAGTATTTT.

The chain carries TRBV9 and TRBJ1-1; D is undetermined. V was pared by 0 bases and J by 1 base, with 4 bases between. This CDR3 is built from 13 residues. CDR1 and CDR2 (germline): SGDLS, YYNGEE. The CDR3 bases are TGTGCCAGCAGCGTAGGATGGAACACTGAAGCTTTCTTT. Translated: CASSVGWNTEAFF.